The present T cell receptor beta chain was sequenced within a study of blood T cell repertoires in COVID-19 (dated by TCRdb to the early 2020s). Describing the broader study: The collaborator samples originated in the United States, Italy and Spain and spanned the acute and convalescent phases of COVID-19. The sample metadata nearly always contained a de-identified subject ID, COVID-19 status, age in years and sex. The samples were drawn from two sources: the first 160 participants of the ongoing ImmuneRACE study, and fewer than 1,500 subjects contributed by 6 global collaborators. The dataset comprised deeply sampled blood TCRbeta repertoires from subjects exposed to, actively infected with, or recovered from COVID-19. The material from the prospective study consisted of cDNA or gDNA derived from T cells, B-cell-depleted T cells, or PBMCs. A freely available public database, intended as a resource for researchers studying the immune response to SARS-CoV-2, is where the repertoires were released. Where available, HLA class I and class II types were taken from metadata supplied by the sample provider and were not determined by assay-based typing.

The CDR3 numbers 13 residues from cysteine through phenylalanine. The sequence is cut down to CDR3 DNA, 39 bases in frame from base 1. Trimming takes 5 bases from V and 2 bases from J, and the germline ends sit 6 bases apart. According to the germline V gene (reference sequence), CDR1 reads LNHDA and CDR2 reads SQIVND. In Seattle, one collaborating source enrolled patients while the infection was active and tracked those patients longitudinally over the course of disease. Each collaborating institution followed its own protocols to collect whole blood in K2EDTA tubes. For TCRbeta analysis, collaborator samples were shipped as frozen whole blood, as isolated PBMCs, or as DNA extracted from either sample type. As concerns this clone: This clone's antigen is unknown. Base qualities are not provided; no much larger clone lies one nucleotide away.

TCRbeta CDR3 regions were amplified from genomic DNA by means of the immunoSEQ Assay, a bias-controlled multiplex PCR. From the authors' description of their analysis: The number of nucleated cells in each sample was estimated from the amplification of reference gene primers within the assay. To quantify the absolute abundance of each unique TCRbeta CDR3 rearrangement, sequence reads were collapsed and filtered. For each sample, productive Simpson clonality was calculated as the square root of Simpson's diversity index across productive rearrangements. The immuneACCESS repertoire file appears here via TCRdb, limited to in-frame rearrangements. These files lack a portion of the clones; in checked studies, under half of the deficit traces to unresolved V genes, and the cause of the others is not known. The V and J calls and clone size are taken from that table; D and trimming were inferred from the DNA. The sample has 70,000 to 95,000 clones on record, roughly 80% of them singletons. Around 33% of the sample rests with the top ten.

Overall study results and their limits: How much clinical and demographic metadata was included differed by source and by participant, and the metadata was provided uncurated.

This receptor was identified in a man in his sixties with COVID-19, enrolled during active disease. The sequencing input was peripheral blood. The V and J segments used are TRBV19 and TRBJ2-2, with no confident D gene call. The bases are TGTGCCAGTAGTGAGTATAACACCGGGGAGCTGTTTTTT. The encoded protein is CASSEYNTGELFF. With all but the CDR3 taken from the reference TRBV19 and TRBJ2-2 genes, the full variable domain is: DGGITQSPKYLFRKEGQNVTLSCEQNLNHDAMYWYRQDPGQGLRLIYYSQIVNDFQKGDIAEGYSVSREKKESFPLTVTSAQKNPTAFYLCASSEYNTGELFFGEGSRLTVL.